This T cell receptor beta chain was identified in a study of blood T cell repertoires in COVID-19. The overall study: Material from acute and convalescent COVID-19 was sourced from the United States, Italy and Spain.

Original data processing: Amplification from reference gene primers served as the basis for estimated nucleated cell counts. Generated by immunoSEQ multiplex PCR, the TCRdb table keeps only in-frame clones and is missing some. That table is the source of V, J and clone size, and D and trimming were worked out from the DNA. In the table there are around 130,000 clones, just over 85% of which are singletons. The TCR comes from a man in his forties or fifties with acute or convalescent COVID-19. The sequenced material came from peripheral blood.

The CDR3 is CASSRGPSSGRRTGELFF. The CDR3 nucleotides are TGTGCCAGCAGCCGAGGGCCTTCCAGCGGGAGAAGGACCGGGGAGCTGTTTTTT. The chain is built from TRBV7-6 and TRBJ2-2; TRBD2 aligns across 8 bases. The junction had 16 bases not matched to a gene; V was cut back by 5 bases and J by 5 bases. This CDR3 contains 18 residues. Germline V gene sequence: CDR1 SGHVS, CDR2 FNYEAQ.